The 8 T cell receptor beta chains presented below share a single source sample, sequenced in a study of radiation and T cells in renal cell carcinoma. The protocol was immunoSEQ multiplex PCR, while the TCRdb copy is restricted to in-frame clones and leaves out a portion. The table lists approximately 43,000 clones, roughly 80% of them singletons. The time point: blood 4 weeks post-SBRT, at nephrectomy. Treatment denoted: 15 Gy SBRT to primary tumor, nephrectomy 4 weeks later. This specimen was blood, taken from a patient whose treatment included radiotherapy and nephrectomy. These receptors all come from a woman aged 70-85 years with renal cell carcinoma.

The chain employs TRBV9 and TRBJ2-2, with 7 bases lining up with TRBD1. With V trimmed by 4 bases and J by 3 bases, 6 bases remained unmatched. The CDR3 runs to 15 residues. Germline CDR1 SGDLS, CDR2 YYNGEE. CDR3 residues: CASSHRDSYTGELFF. In nucleotides, the CDR3 is TGTGCCAGCAGCCACCGGGACAGCTACACCGGGGAGCTGTTTTTT.

The rearrangement uses TRBV7-9 and TRBJ1-1; D gene uncertain. This CDR3 comprises 12 residues. Germline CDR1 reads SEHNR; CDR2 reads FQNEAQ (reference sequence). V was clipped by 5 bases and J by 5 bases, with 9 bases between them. The CDR3 spells CASSQIITEAFF. CDR3 in DNA: TGTGCCAGCAGCCAAATCATTACTGAAGCTTTCTTT. The complete variable domain, with remaining parts taken from reference TRBV7-9 and TRBJ1-1, reads DTGVSQNPRHKITKRGQNVTFRCDPISEHNRLYWYRQTLGQGPEFLTYFQNEAQLEKSRLLSDRFSAERPKGSFSTLEIQRTEQGDSAMYLCASSQIITEAFFGQGTRLTVV.

This chain joins TRBV11-2 and TRBJ2-7, with D tentatively TRBD2 (5 bases). The V end lost 5 bases, the J end lost 3 bases, and 17 bases lay between the germline ends. Per the germline V gene, CDR1 is SGHAT and CDR2 is FQNNGV. This CDR3 comprises 15 residues. CDR3 region: CASSLTDGEGYEQYF. CDR3 coding DNA: TGTGCCAGCAGCCTTACGGACGGTGAGGGCTACGAGCAGTACTTC.

The chain uses TRBV29-1 and TRBJ2-1; D call uncertain. CDR1 is SQVTM and CDR2 is ANQGSEA in the germline V gene. Deletions cut 4 bases from V and 3 bases from J, with 4 bases between. The CDR3 covers 11 residues. CDR3 bases: TGCAGCGTTGTGGACTACAATGAGCAGTTCTTC. It encodes CSVVDYNEQFF.

The chain employs TRBV30 and TRBJ1-5; 8 bases agree with TRBD1. Germline values: CDR1 GTSNPN, CDR2 SVGIG (reference sequence). Trimming removed 0 bases from V and 6 bases from J; junction bases left unmatched: 4. The CDR3 totals 14 residues. The CDR3 protein is CAWSVQGGGQPQHF. DNA of the CDR3: TGTGCCTGGAGTGTACAGGGGGGAGGTCAGCCCCAGCATTTT.

The chain combines TRBV10-2 with TRBJ1-4; the D is unclear. Germline lookup yields CDR1 WSHSY and CDR2 SAAADI. The CDR3 has 14 amino acids. Trimming removed 4 bases at V and 4 bases at J, with 10 bases between. The CDR3 region is CASSGVGLNEKLFF. CDR3 DNA: TGCGCCAGCAGTGGGGTCGGGCTTAATGAAAAACTGTTTTTT.

The rearrangement uses TRBV2 and TRBJ1-4, with 9 bases that match TRBD1. Germline CDR1 is SNHLY and CDR2 is FYNNEI. Trimming removed 5 bases from V and 4 bases from J; junction bases left unmatched: 5. The CDR3 runs to 15 residues. In nucleotides, the CDR3 is TGTGCCAGCAGTCACGACAGGGGGGATAATGAAAAACTGTTTTTT. It yields the protein CASSHDRGDNEKLFF.

The genes are TRBV5-5 and TRBJ1-1; D gene uncertain. The germline V gene encodes CDR1 SGHKS and CDR2 YYEKEE (reference sequence). This CDR3 is built from 14 residues. The V and J ends lost 1 base and 5 bases respectively, with 12 bases between them. The CDR3 bases are TGTGCCAGCAGCTTGTCGAGCGAAAGGACTGAAGCTTTCTTT. Amino acids: CASSLSSERTEAFF.